A selection of T cell receptor beta chains follows, all from one sample in a study of T cells in Graves' hyperthyroidism and ophthalmopathy. TCRdb re-called the multiplex PCR reads through MiXCR, storing one row per CDR3 protein. The sample lists 540,000 or so distinct CDR3 sequences, less than 20% occurring once. Source material: blood. The source of these receptors is a woman in her twenties or thirties with Graves' hyperthyroidism. CDR3s include the opening cysteine and the closing phenylalanine or tryptophan.

J: TRBJ1-6
V: TRBV6-6
CDR3: CASSYATVYNSPLHF

J: TRBJ2-7
V: TRBV15
CDR3: CATSRIRAGIYEQYF

J: TRBJ2-3
V: TRBV10-2
CDR3: CASSDAGSTDTQYF

J: TRBJ1-3
V: TRBV20-1
CDR3: CSARGGVSISGNTIYF

J: TRBJ1-2
V: TRBV11-3
CDR3: CASSLSFGQGDYGYTF

J: TRBJ2-1
V: TRBV6-2/TRBV6-3
CDR3: CASSSHPGGFNEQFF

J: TRBJ2-1
V: TRBV28
CDR3: CASSPQRGNEQFF

J: TRBJ1-5
V: TRBV20-1
CDR3: CSASGDREQPQHF

J: TRBJ2-7
V: TRBV29-1
CDR3: CSVEDPTGGSYEQYF

J: TRBJ2-1
V: TRBV9
CDR3: CASSGQGLNEQFF

J: TRBJ1-3
V: TRBV2
CDR3: CASIAGTNGNTIYF

J: TRBJ2-1
V: TRBV5-1
CDR3: CASSLLAGGTYNEQFF